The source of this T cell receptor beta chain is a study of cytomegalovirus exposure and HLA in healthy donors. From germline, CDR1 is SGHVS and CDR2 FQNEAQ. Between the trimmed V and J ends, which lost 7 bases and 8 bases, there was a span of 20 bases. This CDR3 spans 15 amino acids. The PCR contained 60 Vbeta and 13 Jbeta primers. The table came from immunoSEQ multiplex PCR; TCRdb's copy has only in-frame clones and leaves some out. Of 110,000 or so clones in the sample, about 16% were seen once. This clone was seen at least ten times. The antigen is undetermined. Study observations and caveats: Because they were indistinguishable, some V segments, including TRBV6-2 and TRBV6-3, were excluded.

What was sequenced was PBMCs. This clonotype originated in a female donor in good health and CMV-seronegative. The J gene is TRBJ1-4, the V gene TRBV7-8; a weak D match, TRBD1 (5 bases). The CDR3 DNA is TGTGCCAGCACCGAAGGCGGGACCCAGAGGGAAAAACTGTTTTTT. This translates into CASTEGGTQREKLFF.